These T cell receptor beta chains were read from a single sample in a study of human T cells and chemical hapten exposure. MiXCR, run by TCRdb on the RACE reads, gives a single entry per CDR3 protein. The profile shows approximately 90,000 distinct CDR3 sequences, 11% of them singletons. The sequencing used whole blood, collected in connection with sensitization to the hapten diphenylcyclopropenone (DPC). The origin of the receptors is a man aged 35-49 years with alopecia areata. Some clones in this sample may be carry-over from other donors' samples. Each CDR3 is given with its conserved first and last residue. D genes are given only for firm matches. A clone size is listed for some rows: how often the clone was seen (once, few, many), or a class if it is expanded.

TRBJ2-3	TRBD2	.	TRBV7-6	TGTGCCAGCAGGACACTTAGCGGGAGTGAAGGAGATACGCAGTATTTT	CASRTLSGSEGDTQYF
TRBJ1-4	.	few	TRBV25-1	TGTGCCAGCAGTGAATCCGGTCGCGATGAAAAACTGTTTTTT	CASSESGRDEKLFF
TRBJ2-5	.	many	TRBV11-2	TGTGCCAGCACCTCAGGGGCAGCGGGCCAAGAGACCCAGTACTTC	CASTSGAAGQETQYF
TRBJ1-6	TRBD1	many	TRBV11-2	TGTGCCAGCAGCTTAGACGGGACAGGGTATTCACCCCTCCACTTT	CASSLDGTGYSPLHF
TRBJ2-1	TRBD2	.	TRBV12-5	TGTGCTAGTGGTTTGAGCTTCCGGGACTATCCTCACAATGAGCAGTTCTTC	CASGLSFRDYPHNEQFF
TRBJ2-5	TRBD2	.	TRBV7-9	TGTGCCAGCAGCATCGGGACTAGCGGGAGGGAAGAGACCCAGTACTTC	CASSIGTSGREETQYF
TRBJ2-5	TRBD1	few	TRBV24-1	TGTGCCACCAGTGATCCGGGACAGGGGGATTCCGGGACCCAGTACTTC	CATSDPGQGDSGTQYF
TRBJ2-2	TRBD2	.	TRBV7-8	TGTGCCAGCAGCTTAGTGGCGGGAGGGCGAGTCGGGGAGCTGTTTTTT	CASSLVAGGRVGELFF
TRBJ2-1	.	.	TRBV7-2	TGTGCCAGCAGCTTCGACAGCAATGAGCAGTTCTTC	CASSFDSNEQFF
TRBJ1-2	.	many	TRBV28	TGTGCCAGCAGTTTGTTCGGGGGGCCGAACTATGGCTACACCTTC	CASSLFGGPNYGYTF
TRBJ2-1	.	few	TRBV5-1	TGCGCCAGCAGCCAAACAGGACAGAACTACAATGAGCAGTTCTTC	CASSQTGQNYNEQFF
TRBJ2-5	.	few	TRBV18	TGTGCCAGCTCACCACCCTCGCAGTACCAAGAGACCCAGTACTTC	CASSPPSQYQETQYF
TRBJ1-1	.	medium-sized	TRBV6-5	TGTGCCAGCAGTTACACAACAGGGTATGAGTCTGAAGCTTTCTTT	CASSYTTGYESEAFF
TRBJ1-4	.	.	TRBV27	TGTGCCAGCAGGAGACCGGGTTTTAATGAAAAACTGTTTTTT	CASRRPGFNEKLFF
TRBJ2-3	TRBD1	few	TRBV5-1	TGCGCCAGCAGCGTGGACAGGGGGCGAGGTCAGAGGGATACGCAGTATTTT	CASSVDRGRGQRDTQYF
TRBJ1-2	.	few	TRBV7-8	TGTGCCAGCAGCCCTCGGACAGTCGCTAACTATGGCTACACCTTC	CASSPRTVANYGYTF
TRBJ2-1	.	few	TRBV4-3	TGCGCCAGCAGCCAGAGCCCGGGAGTTGAGCAGTTCTTC	CASSQSPGVEQFF
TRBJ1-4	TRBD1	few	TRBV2	TGTGCCACCACGAAGCGGGACAGGGGTGAAAAACTGTTTTTT	CATTKRDRGEKLFF
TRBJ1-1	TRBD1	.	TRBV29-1	TGCAGCGCCAGAAGACAGGGAATGAACACTGAAGCTTTCTTT	CSARRQGMNTEAFF
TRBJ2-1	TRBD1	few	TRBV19	TGTGCCAGTACTGTGGGGACAGGGATTTACAATGAGCAGTTCTTC	CASTVGTGIYNEQFF
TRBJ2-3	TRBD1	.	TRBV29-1	TGCAGCGTTGAAGGTTTTGACAGGGGGCTAGATACGCAGTATTTT	CSVEGFDRGLDTQYF
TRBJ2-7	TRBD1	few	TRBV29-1	TGCAGCGTTGAAGATCGAACAGGGGTGGAGCAGTACTTC	CSVEDRTGVEQYF
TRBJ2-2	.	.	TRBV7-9	TGTGCCAGCAATGCAGGATCCCTCACCGGGGAGCTGTTTTTT	CASNAGSLTGELFF
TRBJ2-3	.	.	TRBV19	TGTGCCAGTCATTCTCTGGGACTGACTGCAGGACCAACAGATACGCAGTATTTT	CASHSLGLTAGPTDTQYF
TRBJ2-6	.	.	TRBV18	TGTGCCAGCTCACCACCAAGCTCTGGGGCCAACGTCCTGACTTTC	CASSPPSSGANVLTF
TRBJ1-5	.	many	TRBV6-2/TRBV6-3	TGTGCCAGCAGTTACTCGAACCCCAATCAGCCCCAGCATTTT	CASSYSNPNQPQHF
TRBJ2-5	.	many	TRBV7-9	TGTGCCAGCAGCCCGACTATTCTGGGGAATCAAGAGACCCAGTACTTC	CASSPTILGNQETQYF
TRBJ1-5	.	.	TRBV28	TGTGCCAGCATGTCGGCAGCTAATCAGCCCCAGCATTTT	CASMSAANQPQHF
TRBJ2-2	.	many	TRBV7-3	TGTGCCAGCAGCTTATCGGAGAACACCGGGGAGCTGTTTTTT	CASSLSENTGELFF
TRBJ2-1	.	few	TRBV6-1	TGTGCCAGCAGTGAATACGGGGAGCAGTTCTTC	CASSEYGEQFF
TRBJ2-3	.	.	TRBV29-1	TGCAGCGTGGAAAGGGGGACAGATACGCAGTATTTT	CSVERGTDTQYF
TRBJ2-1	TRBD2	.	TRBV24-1	TGTGCCACCAGTGATCCGAGCGGGAGCTCCTACAATGAGCAGTTCTTC	CATSDPSGSSYNEQFF
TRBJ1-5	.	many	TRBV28	TGTGCCAGCAGTCTTTTTCGTCAGCCCCAGCATTTT	CASSLFRQPQHF
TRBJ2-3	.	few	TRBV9	TGTGCCAGCAGCGTAGGGGGGTCTAGCGGCACAGATACGCAGTATTTT	CASSVGGSSGTDTQYF
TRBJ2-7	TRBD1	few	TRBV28	TGTGCCAGCACTAGAGGACAGGGGGTATTTTACGAGCAGTACTTC	CASTRGQGVFYEQYF
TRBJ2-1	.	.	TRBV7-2	TGTGCCAGCAGCTTCTTGAAATACGAGCAGTTCTTC	CASSFLKYEQFF
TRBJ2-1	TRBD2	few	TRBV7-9	TGTGCCAGCAGCTTAACTAGCGGGGCCTACAATGAGCAGTTCTTC	CASSLTSGAYNEQFF
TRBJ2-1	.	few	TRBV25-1	TGTGCCAGCAGTGAAGCGGCAGGTGAGCAGTTCTTC	CASSEAAGEQFF